The rows below give T cell receptor beta chains drawn from one sample of a study of long-term antiretroviral therapy in people with HIV. Sequencing used immunoSEQ multiplex PCR; TCRdb keeps in-frame clones, though not all of them. This sample carries fewer than 30,000 clones, roughly 87% of them seen once, and the ten largest clones take about 8.5%. The material was unsorted PBMCs, obtained 1.8 years before starting antiretroviral therapy. The receptor set was obtained from a man aged 50 or older with HIV. CDR3s include the opening cysteine and the closing phenylalanine or tryptophan. The order of the fields is V gene, D gene, J gene, clone size, CDR3 DNA, CDR3 protein. D genes are given only for firm matches. Size is stated for part of the rows, as once, few or many counts, or as a class when the clone is expanded.

V: TRBV28; D: .; J: TRBJ2-7; size: .; DNA: TGTGCCAGCAGTTTAATGGGGGCACTGGGGTACGAGCAGTACTTC; CDR3: CASSLMGALGYEQYF
V: TRBV11-2; D: TRBD1; J: TRBJ2-1; size: .; DNA: TGTGCCAGCAGATCTGGGACAGGGGGCTACAATGAGCAGTTCTTC; CDR3: CASRSGTGGYNEQFF
V: TRBV5-4; D: TRBD2; J: TRBJ2-5; size: .; DNA: TGTGCCAGCAGCTCCAGCGGGAGTGAAGAGACCCAGTACTTC; CDR3: CASSSSGSEETQYF
V: TRBV27; D: .; J: TRBJ2-2; size: .; DNA: TGTGCCAGCAGTCCCGTGTGGGAGAACACCGGGGAGCTGTTTTTT; CDR3: CASSPVWENTGELFF
V: TRBV11-2; D: TRBD1; J: TRBJ1-2; size: .; DNA: TGTGCCAGCAGCTTAGCCCCGACAGGGAAGGGCTATGGCTACACCTTC; CDR3: CASSLAPTGKGYGYTF
V: TRBV7-2; D: TRBD1; J: TRBJ1-1; size: .; DNA: TGTGCCAGCAGCCATGAACAGGGGGCTGAAGCTTTCTTT; CDR3: CASSHEQGAEAFF
V: TRBV29-1; D: .; J: TRBJ2-7; size: .; DNA: TGCAGCGTTGGTCAGGACGGCGCGATCTACGAGCAGTACTTC; CDR3: CSVGQDGAIYEQYF
V: TRBV2; D: .; J: TRBJ1-5; size: .; DNA: TGTGCCAGCAGCGGCGGACAGCCCAATCAGCCCCAGCATTTT; CDR3: CASSGGQPNQPQHF
V: TRBV5-4; D: TRBD2; J: TRBJ2-5; size: once; DNA: TGTGCCAGCAGCTTGGGAGCTCAATACCTAGCGGTTAAAGAGACCCAGTACTTC; CDR3: CASSLGAQYLAVKETQYF
V: TRBV10-1; D: .; J: TRBJ2-5; size: .; DNA: TGCGCCAGCAGTGAGTCAGGGTGGGAGACCCAGTACTTC; CDR3: CASSESGWETQYF
V: TRBV19; D: TRBD2; J: TRBJ2-7; size: .; DNA: TGTGCCAGTACTAAACTAGCGGGAGGAAACTACGAGCAGTACTTC; CDR3: CASTKLAGGNYEQYF
V: TRBV7-9; D: TRBD1; J: TRBJ1-5; size: .; DNA: TGTGCCAGCAGCCCCCGGACAGGGGGAAGCAATCAGCCCCAGCATTTT; CDR3: CASSPRTGGSNQPQHF
V: TRBV29-1; D: .; J: TRBJ1-1; size: .; DNA: TGCAGCGTTGATAAGGAAGGGCCGGGAGCTTTCTTT; CDR3: CSVDKEGPGAFF
V: TRBV6-5; D: TRBD1; J: TRBJ1-2; size: .; DNA: TGTGCCAGCACACTGATGACAGGGGGGCAAGGCTACACCTTC; CDR3: CASTLMTGGQGYTF
V: TRBV5-4; D: TRBD2; J: TRBJ2-5; size: .; DNA: TGTGCCAGCAGCTTGGTGGATCGGGGGAGGGCCAAGGAGACCCAGTACTTC; CDR3: CASSLVDRGRAKETQYF
V: TRBV4-3; D: TRBD2; J: TRBJ2-1; size: .; DNA: TGCGCCAGCAGCCAAGAGCCTCCGGGGAGGGTGGGCAATGAGCAGTTCTTC; CDR3: CASSQEPPGRVGNEQFF
V: TRBV2; D: .; J: TRBJ2-3; size: .; DNA: TGTGCCAGCAGAGGGATCACAGATACGCAGTATTTT; CDR3: CASRGITDTQYF
V: TRBV28; D: .; J: TRBJ1-2; size: .; DNA: TGTGCCAGCAGTTTAGGGGGCGCGGGGGACTATGGCTACACCTTC; CDR3: CASSLGGAGDYGYTF
V: TRBV11-2; D: .; J: TRBJ2-7; size: few; DNA: TGTGCCAGCAGCCCAGGGCGGGACTACGAGCAGTACTTC; CDR3: CASSPGRDYEQYF
V: TRBV5-1; D: .; J: TRBJ2-7; size: .; DNA: TGCGCCAGCAGCACACCCCTCCCTCACGAGCAGTACTTC; CDR3: CASSTPLPHEQYF
V: TRBV27; D: TRBD1; J: TRBJ1-2; size: once; DNA: TGTGCCAGCAGTTTATCCCCAGACAGGGCCTTCTATGGCTACACCTTC; CDR3: CASSLSPDRAFYGYTF
V: TRBV7-3; D: .; J: TRBJ2-7; size: .; DNA: TGTGCCAGCAGCTTAACGGGTAACTCCTACGAGCAGTACTTC; CDR3: CASSLTGNSYEQYF
V: TRBV19; D: .; J: TRBJ1-5; size: .; DNA: TGTGCCAGCCGGGCAGAGGTTAGCAATCAGCCCCAGCATTTT; CDR3: CASRAEVSNQPQHF
V: TRBV15; D: .; J: TRBJ2-3; size: medium-sized; DNA: TGTGCCACCAGCAGAGATGATGGGGGACTTGGCCACACAGATACGCAGTATTTT; CDR3: CATSRDDGGLGHTDTQYF
V: TRBV6-4; D: TRBD2; J: TRBJ2-1; size: .; DNA: TGTGCCAGCAGTGAGCGACTAGCGGGAAAGCAGTTCTTC; CDR3: CASSERLAGKQFF
V: TRBV7-3; D: TRBD2; J: TRBJ2-1; size: .; DNA: TGTGCCAGCAGCTCCACGGGACTAGTTAACAATGAGCAGTTCTTC; CDR3: CASSSTGLVNNEQFF
V: TRBV11-2; D: .; J: TRBJ2-3; size: .; DNA: TGTGCCAGCAGCTTAGTCCCAAGCACAGATACGCAGTATTTT; CDR3: CASSLVPSTDTQYF
V: TRBV4-1; D: .; J: TRBJ1-2; size: .; DNA: TGCGCCAGCAGCCAGCCCGACCTGGATGGTGGCTACACCTTC; CDR3: CASSQPDLDGGYTF
V: TRBV21-1; D: .; J: TRBJ2-2; size: .; DNA: TGTGCCAGCAGCAAAGAGCGGGTTTATGGGGACACCGGGGAGCTGTTTTTT; CDR3: CASSKERVYGDTGELFF
V: TRBV2; D: .; J: TRBJ1-5; size: .; DNA: TGTGCCAGTTCCGGCGTGGCAGGGGTGATTCAGCCCCAGCATTTT; CDR3: CASSGVAGVIQPQHF
V: TRBV10-2; D: .; J: TRBJ1-1; size: .; DNA: TGCGCCAGCAGTGACGACCTCTCGAACACTGAAGCTTTCTTT; CDR3: CASSDDLSNTEAFF